This T cell receptor beta chain derives from a study of spatial heterogeneity in lung cancer. Documented time point: sample taken at primary tumor resection. No cells were sorted before sequencing. The whole RNA sequenced was extracted from tumor, nontumor lung or frozen PBMC. This CDR3 spans 13 amino acids. V lost 8 bases and J lost 0, with 11 bases in between. The germline gives CDR1 MDHEN, CDR2 SYDVKM. TCRdb re-called the 5' RACE reads with MiXCR, one entry per CDR3 protein. The data show tens of thousands of distinct CDR3 sequences, approximately 12% seen once. This clonotype has more than one count but fewer than ten.

This sequence was found in a female donor with early-stage non-small cell lung cancer. The V and J genes are TRBV28 and TRBJ2-7; D tentatively fits TRBD1 or TRBD2 (5 bases each). The sequencing here drew on PBMCs, taken at surgery. CDR3 bases: TGTGCCAGCGGGGGACGTCTCTCCTACGAGCAGTACTTC. Amino acid sequence: CASGGRLSYEQYF.